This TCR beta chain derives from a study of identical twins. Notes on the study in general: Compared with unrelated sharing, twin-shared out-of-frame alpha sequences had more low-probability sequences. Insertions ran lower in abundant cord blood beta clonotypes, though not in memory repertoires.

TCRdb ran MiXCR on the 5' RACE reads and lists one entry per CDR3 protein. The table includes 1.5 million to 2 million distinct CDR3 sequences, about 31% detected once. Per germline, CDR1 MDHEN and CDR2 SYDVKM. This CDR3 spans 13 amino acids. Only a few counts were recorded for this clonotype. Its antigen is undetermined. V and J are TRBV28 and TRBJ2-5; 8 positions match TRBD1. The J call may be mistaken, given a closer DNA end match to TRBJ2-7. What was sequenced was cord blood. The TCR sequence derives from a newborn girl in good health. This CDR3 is CASSLGQVIEQYF. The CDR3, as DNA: TGTGCCAGCAGTCTGGGACAGGTAATCGAGCAGTACTTC.